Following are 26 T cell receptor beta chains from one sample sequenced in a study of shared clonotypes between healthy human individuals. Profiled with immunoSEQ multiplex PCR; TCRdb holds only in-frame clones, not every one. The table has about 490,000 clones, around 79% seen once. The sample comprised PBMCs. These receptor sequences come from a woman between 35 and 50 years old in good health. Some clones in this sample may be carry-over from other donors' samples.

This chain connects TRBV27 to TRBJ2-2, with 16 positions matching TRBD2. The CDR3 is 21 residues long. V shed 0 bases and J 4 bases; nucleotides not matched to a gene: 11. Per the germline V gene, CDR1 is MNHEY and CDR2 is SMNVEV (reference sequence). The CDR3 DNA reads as TGTGCCAGCAGTTTATCACCACCGGGACTAGCGGGAGGGCCCATCACCGGGGAGCTGTTTTTT. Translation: CASSLSPPGLAGGPITGELFF.

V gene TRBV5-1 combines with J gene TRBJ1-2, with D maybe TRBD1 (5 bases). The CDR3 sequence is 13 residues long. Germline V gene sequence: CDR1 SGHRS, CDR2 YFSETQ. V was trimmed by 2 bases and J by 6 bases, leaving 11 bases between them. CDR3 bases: TGCGCCAGCAGCTTCGGAGGGGAAAATGGCTACACCTTC. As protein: CASSFGGENGYTF.

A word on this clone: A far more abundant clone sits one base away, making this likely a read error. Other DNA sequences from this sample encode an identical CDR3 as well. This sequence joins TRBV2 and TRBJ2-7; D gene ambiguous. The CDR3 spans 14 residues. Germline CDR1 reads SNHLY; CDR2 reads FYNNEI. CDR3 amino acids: CASSEAGYSYEQYF. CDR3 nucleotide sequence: TGTGCCAGTAGTGAGGCAGGTTATTCCTACGAGCAGTACTTC.

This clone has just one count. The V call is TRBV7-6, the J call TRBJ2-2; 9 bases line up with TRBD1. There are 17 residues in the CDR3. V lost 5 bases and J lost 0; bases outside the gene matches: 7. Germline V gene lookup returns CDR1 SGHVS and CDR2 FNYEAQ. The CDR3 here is CASSPLGQGANTGELFF. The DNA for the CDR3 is TGTGCCAGCAGCCCTTTGGGACAGGGAGCGAACACCGGGGAGCTGTTTTTT. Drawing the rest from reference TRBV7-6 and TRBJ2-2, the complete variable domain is GAGVSQSPRYKVTKRGQDVALRCDPISGHVSLYWYRQALGQGPEFLTYFNYEAQQDKSGLPNDRFSAERPEGSISTLTIQRTEQRDSAMYRCASSPLGQGANTGELFFGEGSRLTVL.

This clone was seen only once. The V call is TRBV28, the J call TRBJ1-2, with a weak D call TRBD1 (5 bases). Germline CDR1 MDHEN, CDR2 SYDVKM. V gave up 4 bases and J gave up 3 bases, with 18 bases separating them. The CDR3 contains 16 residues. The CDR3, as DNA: TGTGCCAGCAGTTCTCTCGGGGCAAATGGGCACTATGGCTACACCTTC. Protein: CASSSLGANGHYGYTF.

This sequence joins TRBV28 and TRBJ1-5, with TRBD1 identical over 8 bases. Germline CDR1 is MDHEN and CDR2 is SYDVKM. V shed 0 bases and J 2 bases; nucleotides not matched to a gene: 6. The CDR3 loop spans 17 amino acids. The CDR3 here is CASSLCPGGFCNQPQHF. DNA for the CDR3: TGTGCCAGCAGTTTATGTCCAGGGGGCTTTTGCAATCAGCCCCAGCATTTT.

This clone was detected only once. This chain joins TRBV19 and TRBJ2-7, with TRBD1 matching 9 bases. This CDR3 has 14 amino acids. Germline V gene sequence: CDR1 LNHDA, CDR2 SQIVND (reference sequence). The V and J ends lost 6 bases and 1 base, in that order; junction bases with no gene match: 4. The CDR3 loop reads CASSLGQGSYEQYF. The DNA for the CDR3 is TGTGCCAGTAGCCTTGGACAGGGGTCCTACGAGCAGTACTTC.

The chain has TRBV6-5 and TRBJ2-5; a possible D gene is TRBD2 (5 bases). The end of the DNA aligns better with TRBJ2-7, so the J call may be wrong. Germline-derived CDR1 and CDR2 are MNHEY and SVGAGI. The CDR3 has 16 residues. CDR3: CASSSRWTPLVDEQYF. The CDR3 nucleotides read TGTGCCAGCAGTTCTCGATGGACTCCCCTGGTAGACGAGCAGTACTTC.

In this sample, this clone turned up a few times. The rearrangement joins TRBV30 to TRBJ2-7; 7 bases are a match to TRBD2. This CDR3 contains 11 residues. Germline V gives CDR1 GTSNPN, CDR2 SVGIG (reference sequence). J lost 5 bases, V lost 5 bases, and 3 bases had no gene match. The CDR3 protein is CAWGGGNEQYF. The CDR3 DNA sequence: TGTGCCTGGGGGGGAGGGAACGAGCAGTACTTC. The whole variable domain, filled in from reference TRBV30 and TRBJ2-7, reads SQTIHQWPATLVQPVGSPLSLECTVEGTSNPNLYWYRQAAGRGLQLLFYSVGIGQISSEVPQNLSASRPQDRQFILSSKKLLLSDSGFYLCAWGGGNEQYFGPGTRLTVT.

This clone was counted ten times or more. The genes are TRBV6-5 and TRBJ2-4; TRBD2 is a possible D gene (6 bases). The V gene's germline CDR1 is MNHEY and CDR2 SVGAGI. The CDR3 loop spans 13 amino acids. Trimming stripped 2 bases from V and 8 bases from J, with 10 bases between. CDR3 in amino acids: CASSYLSGDIQYF. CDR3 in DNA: TGTGCCAGCAGTTACCTATCGGGGGACATTCAGTACTTC.

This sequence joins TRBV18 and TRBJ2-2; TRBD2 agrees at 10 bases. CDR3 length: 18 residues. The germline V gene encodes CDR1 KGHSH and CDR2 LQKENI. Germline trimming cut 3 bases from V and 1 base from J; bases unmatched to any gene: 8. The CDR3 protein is CASSPRTSGMGNTGELFF. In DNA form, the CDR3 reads TGTGCCAGCTCACCGCGCACTAGCGGGATGGGGAACACCGGGGAGCTGTTTTTT.

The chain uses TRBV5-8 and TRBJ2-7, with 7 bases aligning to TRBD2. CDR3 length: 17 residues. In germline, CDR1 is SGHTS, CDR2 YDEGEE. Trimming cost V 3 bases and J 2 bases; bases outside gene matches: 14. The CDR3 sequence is CASSWVGLTRGAYEQYF. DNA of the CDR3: TGTGCCAGCAGCTGGGTGGGCCTAACCCGGGGGGCCTACGAGCAGTACTTC.

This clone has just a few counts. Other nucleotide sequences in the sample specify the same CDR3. The chain's CDR3 is CASSFGTAGDPYNEQFF. Written as DNA, the CDR3 is TGTGCCAGCAGTTTTGGGACAGCAGGGGACCCCTACAATGAGCAGTTCTTC. The V and J genes are TRBV28 and TRBJ2-1; 7 nucleotides line up with TRBD1. V gave up 3 bases and J gave up 2 bases; unmatched junction bases: 10. CDR1 is MDHEN, CDR2 SYDVKM, per germline. The CDR3 totals 17 residues.

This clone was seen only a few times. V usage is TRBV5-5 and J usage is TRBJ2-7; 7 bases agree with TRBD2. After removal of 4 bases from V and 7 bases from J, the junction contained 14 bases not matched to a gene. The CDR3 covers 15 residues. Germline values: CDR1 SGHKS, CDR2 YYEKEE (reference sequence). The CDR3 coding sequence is TGTGCCAGCAGCCGCAGCGGGACTATAACTACGGAGCAGTACTTC. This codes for CASSRSGTITTEQYF.

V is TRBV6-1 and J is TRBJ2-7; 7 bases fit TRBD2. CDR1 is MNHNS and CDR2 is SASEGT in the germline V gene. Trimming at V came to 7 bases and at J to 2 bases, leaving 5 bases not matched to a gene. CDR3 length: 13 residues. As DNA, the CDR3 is TGTGCCAGCAAGGCTAGCGGAACCTACGAGCAGTACTTC. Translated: CASKASGTYEQYF.

This CDR3 is CASTKGYEQFF. The DNA of the CDR3 is TGTGCCAGTACGAAGGGTTATGAGCAGTTCTTC. The chain couples TRBV2 to TRBJ2-1, with no clear D. In germline, CDR1 is SNHLY, CDR2 FYNNEI. The length of the CDR3 is 11 residues. V was trimmed by 9 bases and J by 8 bases, leaving 11 bases between them.

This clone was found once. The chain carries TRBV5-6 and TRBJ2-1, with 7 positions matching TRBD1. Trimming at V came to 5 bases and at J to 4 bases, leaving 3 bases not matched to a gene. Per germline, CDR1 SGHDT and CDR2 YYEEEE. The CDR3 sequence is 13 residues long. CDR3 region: CASRLGQYNEQFF. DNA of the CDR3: TGTGCCAGCAGGCTGGGACAGTACAATGAGCAGTTCTTC.

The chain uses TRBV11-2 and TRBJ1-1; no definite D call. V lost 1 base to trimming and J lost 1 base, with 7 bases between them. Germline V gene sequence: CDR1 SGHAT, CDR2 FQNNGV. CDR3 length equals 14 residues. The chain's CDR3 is CASSLVPQNTEAFF. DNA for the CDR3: TGTGCCAGCAGCTTAGTCCCCCAGAACACTGAAGCTTTCTTT.

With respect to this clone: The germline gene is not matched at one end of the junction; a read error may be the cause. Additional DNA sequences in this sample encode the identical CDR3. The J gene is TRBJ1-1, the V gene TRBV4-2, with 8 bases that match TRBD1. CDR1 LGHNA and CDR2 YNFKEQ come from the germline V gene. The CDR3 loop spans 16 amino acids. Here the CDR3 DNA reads TGTGCCAGCAGCCCGTGGACAGGGATTGCGGACACTGAAGCTTTCTTC. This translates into CASSPWTGIADTEAFF.

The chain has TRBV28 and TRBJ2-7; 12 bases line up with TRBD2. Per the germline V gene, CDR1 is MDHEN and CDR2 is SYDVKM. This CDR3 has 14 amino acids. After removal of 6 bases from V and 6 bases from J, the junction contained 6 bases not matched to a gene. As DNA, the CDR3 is TGTGCCAGCAGCCTTCTAGCGGGAGGGCGCGAGCAGTACTTC. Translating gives CASSLLAGGREQYF. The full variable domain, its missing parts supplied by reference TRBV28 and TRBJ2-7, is DVKVTQSSRYLVKRTGEKVFLECVQDMDHENMFWYRQDPGLGLRLIYFSYDVKMKEKGDIPEGYSVSREKKERFSLILESASTNQTSMYLCASSLLAGGREQYFGPGTRLTVT.

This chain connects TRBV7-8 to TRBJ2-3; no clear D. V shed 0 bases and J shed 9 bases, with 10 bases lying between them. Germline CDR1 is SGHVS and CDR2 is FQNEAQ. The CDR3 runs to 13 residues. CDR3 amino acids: CASSLARGETQYF. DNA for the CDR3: TGTGCCAGCAGCTTAGCGCGTGGAGAAACGCAGTATTTT.

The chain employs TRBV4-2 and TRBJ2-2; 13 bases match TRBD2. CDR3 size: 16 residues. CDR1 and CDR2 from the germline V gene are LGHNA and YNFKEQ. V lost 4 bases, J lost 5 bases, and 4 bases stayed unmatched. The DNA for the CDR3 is TGTGCCAGCAGCCTTACTAGCGGGAGGGGTACCGGGGAGCTGTTTTTT. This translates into CASSLTSGRGTGELFF.

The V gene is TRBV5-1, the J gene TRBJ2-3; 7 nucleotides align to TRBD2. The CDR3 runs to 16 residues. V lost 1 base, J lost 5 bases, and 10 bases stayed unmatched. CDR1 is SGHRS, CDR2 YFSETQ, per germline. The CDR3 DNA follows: TGCGCCAGCAGCTTGATAATTGGCGGGAGCGGAGATACGCAGTATTTT. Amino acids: CASSLIIGGSGDTQYF. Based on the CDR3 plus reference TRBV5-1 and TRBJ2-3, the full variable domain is KAGVTQTPRYLIKTRGQQVTLSCSPISGHRSVSWYQQTPGQGLQFLFEYFSETQRNKGNFPGRFSGRQFSNSRSEMNVSTLELGDSALYLCASSLIIGGSGDTQYFGPGTRLTVL.

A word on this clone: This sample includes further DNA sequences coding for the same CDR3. In DNA form, the CDR3 reads TGCGCCAGCAGCCTCACTAGCGGGAGTATAAATGAGCAGTTCTTC. This translates into CASSLTSGSINEQFF. The V call is TRBV5-1, the J call TRBJ2-1, with TRBD2 identical over 11 bases. V dropped 4 bases and J dropped 7; count of bases not matched to a gene: 7. CDR1 is SGHRS and CDR2 is YFSETQ in the germline V gene. The CDR3 sequence is 15 residues long.

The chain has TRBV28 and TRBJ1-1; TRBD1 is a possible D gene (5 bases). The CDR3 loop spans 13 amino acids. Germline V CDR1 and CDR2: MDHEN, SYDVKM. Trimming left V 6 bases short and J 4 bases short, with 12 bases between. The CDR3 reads CASRSGTATEAFF. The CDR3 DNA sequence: TGTGCCAGCAGGTCCGGGACCGCCACTGAAGCTTTCTTT.

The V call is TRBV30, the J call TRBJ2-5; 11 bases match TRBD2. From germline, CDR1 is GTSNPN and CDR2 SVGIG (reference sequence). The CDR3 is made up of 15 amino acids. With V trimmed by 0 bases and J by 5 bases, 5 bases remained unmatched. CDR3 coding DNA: TGTGCCTGGAGTGTAGAACTAGCGGGAGTGGAGACCCAGTACTTC. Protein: CAWSVELAGVETQYF.